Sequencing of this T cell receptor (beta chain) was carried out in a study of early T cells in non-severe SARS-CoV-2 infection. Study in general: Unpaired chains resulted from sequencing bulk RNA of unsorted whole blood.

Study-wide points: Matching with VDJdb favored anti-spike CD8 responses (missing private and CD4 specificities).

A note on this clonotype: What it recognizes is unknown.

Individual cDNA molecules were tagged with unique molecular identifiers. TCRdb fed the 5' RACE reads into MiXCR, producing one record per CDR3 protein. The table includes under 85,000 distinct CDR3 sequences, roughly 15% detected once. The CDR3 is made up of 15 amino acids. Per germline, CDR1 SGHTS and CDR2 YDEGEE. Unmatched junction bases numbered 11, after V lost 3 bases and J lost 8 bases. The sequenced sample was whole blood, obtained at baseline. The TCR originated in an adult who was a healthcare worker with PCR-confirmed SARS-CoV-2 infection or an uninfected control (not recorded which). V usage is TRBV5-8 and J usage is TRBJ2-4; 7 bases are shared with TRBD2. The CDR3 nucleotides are TGTGCCAGCAGCTCGGGACTATCTAGAGTGGACATTCAGTACTTC. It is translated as CASSSGLSRVDIQYF.